Shown below are 3 T cell receptor beta chains from a single sample sequenced in a study of T cell changes during pregnancy in multiple sclerosis. Measured with immunoSEQ multiplex PCR; TCRdb has only the in-frame clones, and not every one. The sample contains 80,000 to 130,000 clones, around nine tenths of which appear only once. Sequences were derived from peripheral blood, sampled in the second trimester of pregnancy. These receptors came from a female donor with multiple sclerosis, enrolled in a pregnancy study.

The chain joins TRBV28 to TRBJ1-5; TRBD1 aligns across 8 bases. The CDR3 runs 15 residues. Germline V CDR1 and CDR2: MDHEN, SYDVKM. The V segment lost 7 bases and the J segment 3 bases; nucleotides outside the gene matches: 8. The CDR3 region is CASKPGQGSNQPQHF. The CDR3 DNA reads TGTGCCAGCAAACCTGGACAGGGCTCCAATCAGCCCCAGCATTTT.

This chain links TRBV9 with TRBJ2-1; TRBD2 agrees at 8 bases. The germline CDR1 and CDR2 sequences are SGDLS and YYNGEE. CDR3 length: 16 residues. V gave up 3 bases and J gave up 2 bases; unmatched junction bases: 7. The DNA of the CDR3 is TGTGCCAGCAGCGGGTTGGCGGGGGGTCCCTACAATGAGCAGTTCTTC. It codes for CASSGLAGGPYNEQFF.

This rearrangement joins TRBV18 to TRBJ2-3; 7 positions match TRBD1. The CDR3 has 13 amino acids. V shed 8 bases, J shed 5 bases, and the junction held 7 bases outside the gene matches. Germline-derived CDR1 and CDR2 are KGHSH and LQKENI. DNA of the CDR3: TGTGCCAGCCTGGACAGGTTGGGAGATACGCAGTATTTT. Translation: CASLDRLGDTQYF. The complete variable domain, with remaining parts taken from reference TRBV18 and TRBJ2-3, reads NAGVMQNPRHLVRRRGQEARLRCSPMKGHSHVYWYRQLPEEGLKFMVYLQKENIIDESGMPKERFSAEFPKEGPSILRIQQVVRGDSAAYFCASLDRLGDTQYFGPGTRLTVL.